This T cell receptor beta chain emerged from a study of blood T cell repertoires in COVID-19. For the study at large: PBMCs, B-cell-depleted T cells, or T cells provided the cDNA or gDNA that made up the material.

Trimming took 0 bases from V and 4 from J; bases not matched to a gene: 5. CDR3 length: 16 amino acids. Germline assignment: CDR1 SNHLY and CDR2 FYNNEI. Sequencing was performed with immunoSEQ multiplex PCR; in TCRdb, only in-frame clones are kept and a portion is missing. The sample lists nearly 350,000 clones, around nine tenths seen once, with about 6.7% in the top ten. The specimen was peripheral blood. The sequence was collected from a woman in her sixties or seventies with COVID-19, enrolled during active disease. The gene calls are TRBV2 and TRBJ1-5, with TRBD1 matching over 8 bases. CDR3 in DNA: TGTGCCAGCAGTGAAGCGGCCGGGACAGGAAATCAGCCCCAGCATTTT. As protein: CASSEAAGTGNQPQHF. Complete variable domain (other parts from reference TRBV2 and TRBJ1-5): EPEVTQTPSHQVTQMGQEVILRCVPISNHLYFYWYRQILGQKVEFLVSFYNNEISEKSEIFDDQFSVERPDGSNFTLKIRSTKLEDSAMYFCASSEAAGTGNQPQHFGDGTRLSIL.